The T cell receptor (beta chain) under discussion was sequenced for a study of T cell responses to AZD1222 COVID-19 vaccine. General study findings and limits: Most donors were white British, females outnumbered males, and clonal diversity was possibly underestimated. The number of AZD1222 recipients seropositive at baseline was only six.

About this clone itself: Antigen: not known.

Sequenced by immunoSEQ multiplex PCR; TCRdb stores in-frame clones only, minus some. In the table there are roughly 85,000 clones, 86% of which are singletons. The sequencing here drew on peripheral blood, taken on day 0 of AZD1222 vaccination. The receptor was derived from an adult in good health.

The CDR3 DNA sequence: TGTGCCACCATGGACAGGGCCCACGAGCAGTACTTC. Protein product: CATMDRAHEQYF. V usage is TRBV24-1 and J usage is TRBJ2-7, with TRBD1 identical over 8 bases. The CDR3 is 12 residues long. V was pared by 8 bases and J by 5 bases, with 4 bases of the junction left unmatched. The V gene's germline CDR1 is KGHDR and CDR2 SFDVKD.